This TCR beta chain is from a study of shared clonotypes between healthy human individuals. Study-wide findings and caveats: Sharing across four donors was highest in naive CD4 (around 5%) and lowest in memory CD8 (roughly 0.4%). Blood was the sole source, and tissue repertoires probably differ.

Turning to this clone: The antigen is unknown.

Sequencing used immunoSEQ multiplex PCR; TCRdb keeps in-frame clones, though not all of them. The data show about 2 million clones, roughly 95% seen once. Naive CD8 populations comprised CD45RO-negative cells positively selected for CCR7, excluding terminally differentiated effector memory CD45RA+ cells. This TCR was sampled from a man aged 18 to 29 in good health. Sequenced: naive CD8+ T cells sorted from blood.

This chain's CDR3 is CASSLNGNEQFF. The CDR3 region has the DNA TGTGCCAGCAGTTTAAACGGCAATGAGCAGTTCTTC. The V and J genes are TRBV6-5 and TRBJ2-1; no clear D gene. The CDR3 is 12 residues long. Trimming took 4 bases from V and 6 from J, leaving 7 bases between them. The germline V gene has CDR1 MNHEY and CDR2 SVGAGI.